These T cell receptor beta chains were read from a single sample in a study of T cell responses to AZD1222 COVID-19 vaccine. Clones were read by immunoSEQ multiplex PCR, and TCRdb kept only the in-frame ones, dropping some. The repertoire holds about 200,000 clones, with about 93% as singletons. Sample: peripheral blood, taken 28 days after the second AZD1222 dose. Receptor source: an adult who received the AZD1222 COVID-19 vaccine. Both conserved end residues are part of each CDR3. Each record gives: J gene, clone size, V gene, D gene, CDR3 DNA, CDR3 protein. D genes are given only for firm matches. Some rows mark clone size as missing; the rest say once, few, many or name a class of expanded clone.

j_call: TRBJ2-2
clone_size: few
v_call: TRBV5-1
d_call: TRBD1
cdr3_nt: TGCGCCAGCAGCGGGGGACAGGGGGAGCCCGGGGAGCTGTTTTTT
cdr3_aa: CASSGGQGEPGELFF

j_call: TRBJ2-5
clone_size: NA
v_call: TRBV5-4
d_call: NA
cdr3_nt: TGTGCCAGCAGCTTGGAAGGGCCAGAGACCCAGTACTTC
cdr3_aa: CASSLEGPETQYF

j_call: TRBJ2-4
clone_size: NA
v_call: TRBV28
d_call: NA
cdr3_nt: TGTGCCAGCACTCTAACGACGAGGGAAACCAAAAACATTCAGTACTTC
cdr3_aa: CASTLTTRETKNIQYF

j_call: TRBJ1-6
clone_size: NA
v_call: TRBV27
d_call: NA
cdr3_nt: TGTGCCAGCAGGCAGGAGGCCTCACCCCTCCACTTT
cdr3_aa: CASRQEASPLHF

j_call: TRBJ1-1
clone_size: NA
v_call: TRBV5-6
d_call: NA
cdr3_nt: TGTGCCAGCAGCTACGGTCCGGGGGACACTGAAGCTTTCTTT
cdr3_aa: CASSYGPGDTEAFF

j_call: TRBJ2-3
clone_size: once
v_call: TRBV6-2/TRBV6-3
d_call: NA
cdr3_nt: TGTGCCAGCAGTTACAGAGGGGGGTCCTCGACAGATACGCAGTATTTT
cdr3_aa: CASSYRGGSSTDTQYF

j_call: TRBJ1-1
clone_size: NA
v_call: TRBV19
d_call: NA
cdr3_nt: TGTGCCAGTAGTATAATAACCGGGGCCAAGAACACTGAAGCTTTCTTT
cdr3_aa: CASSIITGAKNTEAFF

j_call: TRBJ1-1
clone_size: NA
v_call: TRBV29-1
d_call: NA
cdr3_nt: TGCAGCGTTCTCCGGGAGGCCGAAGCTTTCTTT
cdr3_aa: CSVLREAEAFF

j_call: TRBJ2-3
clone_size: NA
v_call: TRBV15
d_call: NA
cdr3_nt: TGTGCCACCAGCAGAGTCGCAGATACGCAGTATTTT
cdr3_aa: CATSRVADTQYF

j_call: TRBJ2-1
clone_size: NA
v_call: TRBV5-8
d_call: NA
cdr3_nt: TGTGCCAGCAGCTTCGGGCTGAAGGGTGAGCAGTTCTTC
cdr3_aa: CASSFGLKGEQFF

j_call: TRBJ1-1
clone_size: NA
v_call: TRBV2
d_call: TRBD1
cdr3_nt: TGTGCCAGCAGTGAGGGACAGGGTTGGGGCACTGAAGCTTTCTTT
cdr3_aa: CASSEGQGWGTEAFF

j_call: TRBJ1-2
clone_size: NA
v_call: TRBV28
d_call: TRBD1
cdr3_nt: TGTGCCAGCAGTTTACCCGGACAGGGCTATGGCTACACCTTC
cdr3_aa: CASSLPGQGYGYTF

j_call: TRBJ2-7
clone_size: once
v_call: TRBV7-2
d_call: TRBD2
cdr3_nt: TGTGCCAGCAGCAGCGTAGGGCGGGGGGCCAAGTCCTACGAGCAGTACTTC
cdr3_aa: CASSSVGRGAKSYEQYF

j_call: TRBJ1-2
clone_size: NA
v_call: TRBV7-9
d_call: TRBD1
cdr3_nt: TGTGCCAGCAGCGCCGGGACAGCGGATGGCTACACCTTC
cdr3_aa: CASSAGTADGYTF

j_call: TRBJ1-2
clone_size: NA
v_call: TRBV9
d_call: NA
cdr3_nt: TGTGCCAGCAGCGTAGGTTCGGGGAGCTATGGCTACACCTTC
cdr3_aa: CASSVGSGSYGYTF

j_call: TRBJ1-2
clone_size: NA
v_call: TRBV3-1/TRBV3-2
d_call: TRBD1
cdr3_nt: TGTGCCAGCAGCCAAGTTCTAACGGGACAGAACTATGGCTACACCTTC
cdr3_aa: CASSQVLTGQNYGYTF

j_call: TRBJ2-7
clone_size: NA
v_call: TRBV7-2
d_call: NA
cdr3_nt: TGTGCCAGCAGCTTAGAAGTTTGGGGGCTCTACGAGCAGTACTTC
cdr3_aa: CASSLEVWGLYEQYF

j_call: TRBJ2-3
clone_size: NA
v_call: TRBV4-1
d_call: TRBD2
cdr3_nt: TGCGCCAGCAGCCAAGGCGGGGGGGCGTTGAGTACGCAGTATTTT
cdr3_aa: CASSQGGGALSTQYF

j_call: TRBJ2-3
clone_size: NA
v_call: TRBV6-5
d_call: TRBD1
cdr3_nt: TGTGCCAGCAGCCCGGGACAGGGAATCACAGATACGCAGTATTTT
cdr3_aa: CASSPGQGITDTQYF

j_call: TRBJ1-1
clone_size: NA
v_call: TRBV5-1
d_call: TRBD1
cdr3_nt: TGCGCCAGCAGCTTTACAGGGGTCGCTGAAGCTTTCTTT
cdr3_aa: CASSFTGVAEAFF

j_call: TRBJ2-2
clone_size: NA
v_call: TRBV9
d_call: NA
cdr3_nt: TGTGCCAGCAGCGCAAAACAGGGAACCGGGGAGCTGTTTTTT
cdr3_aa: CASSAKQGTGELFF

j_call: TRBJ2-1
clone_size: once
v_call: TRBV7-2
d_call: TRBD2
cdr3_nt: TGTGCCAGCAGCTTTAATCCTAGCGGGGGGGAAGAGCAGTTCTTC
cdr3_aa: CASSFNPSGGEEQFF

j_call: TRBJ1-3
clone_size: NA
v_call: TRBV6-5
d_call: NA
cdr3_nt: TGTGCCAGCAGTTACTCGTTCGACGGAAACACCATATATTTT
cdr3_aa: CASSYSFDGNTIYF

j_call: TRBJ1-2
clone_size: NA
v_call: TRBV12-3/TRBV12-4
d_call: TRBD1
cdr3_nt: TGTGCCAGCAGTTCACCGACAGGGTCTGGCTACACCTTC
cdr3_aa: CASSSPTGSGYTF

j_call: TRBJ2-5
clone_size: NA
v_call: TRBV7-3
d_call: TRBD1
cdr3_nt: TGTGCCAGCAGCCTAACCGGACAGGGCAGCGAGACCCAGTACTTC
cdr3_aa: CASSLTGQGSETQYF

j_call: TRBJ1-5
clone_size: NA
v_call: TRBV2
d_call: NA
cdr3_nt: TGTGCCAGCAGTCCAGGGTGGGAAAATCAGCCCCAGCATTTT
cdr3_aa: CASSPGWENQPQHF

j_call: TRBJ2-7
clone_size: NA
v_call: TRBV27
d_call: TRBD2
cdr3_nt: TGTGCCAGCAGGGGACTAGCGGGGGTAGGATACGAGCAGTACTTC
cdr3_aa: CASRGLAGVGYEQYF

j_call: TRBJ1-6
clone_size: NA
v_call: TRBV4-1
d_call: TRBD1
cdr3_nt: TGCGCCAGCAGCCACGGGGGACAGGGTAATTCACCCCTCCACTTT
cdr3_aa: CASSHGGQGNSPLHF

j_call: TRBJ1-1
clone_size: NA
v_call: TRBV6-5
d_call: NA
cdr3_nt: TGTGCCAGCAGCCTCCTCAAGGCTGAAGCTTTCTTT
cdr3_aa: CASSLLKAEAFF

j_call: TRBJ1-6
clone_size: NA
v_call: TRBV27
d_call: TRBD1
cdr3_nt: TGTGCCAGCAGTTTGGACAGGGGAGTACCCCTCCACTTT
cdr3_aa: CASSLDRGVPLHF

j_call: TRBJ2-3
clone_size: NA
v_call: TRBV6-6
d_call: NA
cdr3_nt: TGTGCCAGCCGATCTGGACGGATCGGAGATACGCAGTATTTT
cdr3_aa: CASRSGRIGDTQYF

j_call: TRBJ2-1
clone_size: NA
v_call: TRBV19
d_call: TRBD1
cdr3_nt: TGTGCCAGTCGCCCGTTCCAGGGGGCAGGTAGCAACAATGAGCAGTTCTTC
cdr3_aa: CASRPFQGAGSNNEQFF

j_call: TRBJ2-5
clone_size: NA
v_call: TRBV9
d_call: TRBD2
cdr3_nt: TGTGCCAGCAGCTCAGGGACTAGCGGGGGTGACGGGACCCAGTACTTC
cdr3_aa: CASSSGTSGGDGTQYF

j_call: TRBJ1-1
clone_size: NA
v_call: TRBV25-1
d_call: NA
cdr3_nt: TGTGCCAGCAGTGAATTCATGAACACTGAAGCTTTCTTT
cdr3_aa: CASSEFMNTEAFF

j_call: TRBJ2-7
clone_size: NA
v_call: TRBV6-5
d_call: NA
cdr3_nt: TGTGCCAGCAGCAGACTAGTCTCCTACGAGCAGTACTTC
cdr3_aa: CASSRLVSYEQYF

j_call: TRBJ2-1
clone_size: NA
v_call: TRBV4-1
d_call: NA
cdr3_nt: TGCGCCAGCAACCCGGTTTGGCCCTCTGCTTACAATGAGCAGTTCTTC
cdr3_aa: CASNPVWPSAYNEQFF

j_call: TRBJ2-3
clone_size: NA
v_call: TRBV12-3/TRBV12-4
d_call: NA
cdr3_nt: TGTGCCAGCGGGCGCACAGATACGCAGTATTTT
cdr3_aa: CASGRTDTQYF

j_call: TRBJ1-2
clone_size: NA
v_call: TRBV14
d_call: NA
cdr3_nt: TGTGCCAGCAGCCCACAGGGATTATCGGGGTTTCTGGGCGGCTACACCTTC
cdr3_aa: CASSPQGLSGFLGGYTF

j_call: TRBJ2-1
clone_size: NA
v_call: TRBV10-3
d_call: TRBD2
cdr3_nt: TGTGCCATCAGCGGCCAAACTAGCGGGAGCTCCTACAATGAGCAGTTCTTC
cdr3_aa: CAISGQTSGSSYNEQFF

j_call: TRBJ2-3
clone_size: once
v_call: TRBV7-3
d_call: TRBD2
cdr3_nt: TGTGCCAGCAGCCTTGGGACTAGGGGCACAGATACGCAGTATTTT
cdr3_aa: CASSLGTRGTDTQYF

j_call: TRBJ2-7
clone_size: NA
v_call: TRBV7-9
d_call: NA
cdr3_nt: TGTGCCAGCAGCTTGGGGACGAGGGAGCAGTACTTC
cdr3_aa: CASSLGTREQYF

j_call: TRBJ2-3
clone_size: NA
v_call: TRBV11-2
d_call: TRBD1
cdr3_nt: TGTGCCAGCAGCTTAGCCCGACAGGGGGACACAGATACGCAGTATTTT
cdr3_aa: CASSLARQGDTDTQYF

j_call: TRBJ1-5
clone_size: NA
v_call: TRBV24-1
d_call: NA
cdr3_nt: TGTGCCAACAGCGGACGCAATCAGCCCCAGCATTTT
cdr3_aa: CANSGRNQPQHF

j_call: TRBJ2-1
clone_size: NA
v_call: TRBV7-6
d_call: NA
cdr3_nt: TGTGCCAGCAGCTTATTGCTGGGGTGGGGCAATGAGCAGTTCTTC
cdr3_aa: CASSLLLGWGNEQFF

j_call: TRBJ1-2
clone_size: NA
v_call: TRBV18
d_call: TRBD1
cdr3_nt: TGTGCCAGCTCGCGACAGGGGGCTAACTATGGCTACACCTTC
cdr3_aa: CASSRQGANYGYTF

j_call: TRBJ2-5
clone_size: NA
v_call: TRBV11-1
d_call: NA
cdr3_nt: TGTGCCAGCAGCTTAGAACCCAAAGAGACCCAGTACTTC
cdr3_aa: CASSLEPKETQYF